These 16 T cell receptor beta chains were all obtained from the same sample, sequenced in a study of blood T cells in healthy people across ages. Combining a sample-barcoded 5' primer with a J-beta primer mix, a second PCR ran for 7 to 11 cycles. TCRdb analysed the 5' RACE reads with MiXCR anew, one entry per CDR3 protein. The data show 1.5 million to 2 million distinct CDR3 sequences, roughly 52% seen once. The material sequenced was blood. These receptors all come from a woman in her forties in good health.

The CDR3 bases are TGCGCCAGCAGCTTGGACGGGCGGGGGGGCAATGAGCAGTTCTTC. Residues: CASSLDGRGGNEQFF. The chain is built from TRBV5-1 and TRBJ2-1; 9 nucleotides align to TRBD2. Germline trimming cut 0 bases from V and 6 bases from J; bases unmatched to any gene: 4. This CDR3 is 15 amino acids long. CDR1 SGHRS and CDR2 YFSETQ come from the germline V gene.

For this clonotype: One end of the junction does not line up with germline, which may come from a read error. V and J are TRBV6-2 or TRBV6-3 and TRBJ1-5; 8 bases align to TRBD1. Germline CDR1 is MNHEY and CDR2 is SVGEGT. The CDR3 has 15 amino acids. The CDR3 coding sequence is TGTGCCAGCAGTTTCCCCGGGACAGGAAATCGGCCCCAGCATTTT. Its translation: CASSFPGTGNRPQHF.

The CDR3 region has the DNA TGTGCCAGCAGTGACTCACCCAGCCCCCGAAGGTACTTC. Translating gives CASSDSPSPRRYF. This chain joins TRBV6-4 and TRBJ2-7; D remains ambiguous. Deletions cut 0 bases from V and 12 bases from J, with 15 bases between. Germline CDR1 reads MRHNA; CDR2 reads SNTAGT. The CDR3 runs 13 residues.

The V gene is TRBV9, the J gene TRBJ2-4, with no clear D. There are 11 residues in the CDR3. V lost 0 bases and J 8 bases, leaving 3 bases between the germline ends. From germline, CDR1 is SGDLS and CDR2 YYNGEE. CDR3 in amino acids: CASSVGDIQYF. The CDR3, as DNA: TGTGCCAGCAGCGTAGGTGACATTCAGTACTTC.

The J gene is TRBJ2-5, the V gene TRBV6-2 or TRBV6-3; 11 bases are shared with TRBD1. Germline V gives CDR1 MNHEY, CDR2 SVGEGT. The CDR3 extends over 16 amino acids. J gave up 2 bases and V 2 bases, and 4 bases lay outside the gene matches. The CDR3 loop is CASSYPGTGGQETQYF. The CDR3 DNA reads TGTGCCAGCAGTTACCCCGGGACAGGGGGTCAAGAGACCCAGTACTTC.

In this sample, this clonotype turned up once. An end of the junction differs from the germline gene, which may be a read error. J is TRBJ2-7 and V is TRBV6-6; D unclear. Germline V gene sequence: CDR1 MNHNY, CDR2 SVGAGI (reference sequence). The CDR3 loop spans 13 amino acids. The CDR3 sequence: CAGSYQAGTEQYF. DNA for the CDR3: TGTGCCGGCAGTTACCAGGCAGGTACGGAGCAGTACTTC.

This chain connects TRBV20-1 to TRBJ2-3, with D possibly being TRBD2 (6 bases). The germline V gene encodes CDR1 DFQATT and CDR2 SNEGSKA (reference sequence). V lost 3 bases and J 0 bases, leaving 13 bases between the germline ends. CDR3 length equals 15 residues. CDR3 nucleotides: TGCAGTGCTAGTAGGCAGGGAGGAAGCACAGATACGCAGTATTTT. It yields the protein CSASRQGGSTDTQYF.

This clonotype has more than one count but fewer than ten. The V gene is TRBV20-1, the J gene TRBJ2-1; possibly TRBD1 for D (6 bases). CDR3 length equals 13 residues. Germline lookup yields CDR1 DFQATT and CDR2 SNEGSKA (reference sequence). The germline V and J ends were trimmed by 6 bases and 6 bases, with 15 bases remaining between them. In DNA, the CDR3 is TGCAGTGCGCCTGTCCCACAGGGCAATGAGCAGTTCTTC. The encoded protein is CSAPVPQGNEQFF.

As regards this clonotype: Relative to the germline gene, one junction end is altered; a read error may explain this. The chain is built from TRBV12-3 or TRBV12-4 and TRBJ2-1; no clear D gene. The CDR3 runs to 11 residues. CDR3 loop: CASSSGNEQVF. DNA of the CDR3: TGTGCCAGCAGTTCCGGAAATGAGCAGGTCTTC.

This sequence joins TRBV13 and TRBJ2-3; 7 bases align to TRBD2. CDR1 and CDR2 (germline): PRHDT, FYEKMQ (reference sequence). V dropped 5 bases and J dropped 6; count of bases not matched to a gene: 8. The CDR3 spans 14 residues. In DNA, the CDR3 is TGTGCCAGCAGCCGGGGAGGGAGGATGGATACGCAGTATTTT. Residues: CASSRGGRMDTQYF. Combining the CDR3 with reference TRBV13 and TRBJ2-3 gives the whole variable domain AAGVIQSPRHLIKEKRETATLKCYPIPRHDTVYWYQQGPGQDPQFLISFYEKMQSDKGSIPDRFSAQQFSDYHSELNMSSLELGDSALYFCASSRGGRMDTQYFGPGTRLTVL.

As concerns this clonotype: Being one base from a much bigger clone, this may be a read error. The chain recombines TRBV10-3 with TRBJ2-6; D is possibly TRBD1 (6 bases). Germline values: CDR1 ENHRY, CDR2 SYGVKD. The CDR3 consists of 18 residues. CDR3 DNA: TGTGTCATCAGTGATGCCGCTGGGGGCGGTTCTGGGGCCAACGTCCTGACTTTC. Translating it yields CVISDAAGGGSGANVLTF.

There are a few counts of this clonotype. The chain carries TRBV25-1 and TRBJ2-4, with TRBD1 matching 7 bases. V lost 4 bases and J lost 0; bases outside the gene matches: 12. CDR1 is MGHDK, CDR2 SYGVNS, per germline. The CDR3 extends over 18 amino acids. For the CDR3, the DNA is TGTGCCAGCAGTGCACCTTTGACAGGGCGGCTAGCCAAAAACATTCAGTACTTC. This codes for CASSAPLTGRLAKNIQYF. The complete variable domain, with remaining parts taken from reference TRBV25-1 and TRBJ2-4, reads EADIYQTPRYLVIGTGKKITLECSQTMGHDKMYWYQQDPGMELHLIHYSYGVNSTEKGDLSSESTVSRIRTEHFPLTLESARPSHTSQYLCASSAPLTGRLAKNIQYFGAGTRLSVL.

A remark on this clonotype: The junction does not match germline at one end; this may be a read error. V and J are TRBV4-1 and TRBJ2-1; D gene ambiguous. In germline, CDR1 is MGHRA, CDR2 YSYEKL. The CDR3 totals 15 residues. CDR3 DNA sequence: TGTGCCAGCAGCCAAGATATAGGCTCCTACAATGAGCAGTTCTTC. It translates to CASSQDIGSYNEQFF.

This clonotype appeared a few times. The V and J genes are TRBV7-2 and TRBJ2-4; D is possibly TRBD1 (6 bases). V dropped 1 base and J dropped 7 bases, with 8 bases sitting between them. The CDR3 consists of 13 residues. Germline V gives CDR1 SGHTA, CDR2 FQGNSA. The CDR3 nucleotides read TGTGCCAGCAGCTTAGACAGGGCCAACATTCAGTACTTC. It codes for CASSLDRANIQYF.

For this clonotype: A read error may produce the germline difference seen at one junction end. The gene calls are TRBV2 and TRBJ2-1; TRBD2 agrees at 8 bases. Germline CDR1 reads SNHLY; CDR2 reads FYNNEI. The CDR3 consists of 16 residues. The CDR3 DNA follows: TGTGCCAGCTTCGCGGGTGGCGGGGGGCCTTACAATGAGCGGTTCTTC. Amino acid sequence: CASFAGGGGPYNERFF.

This chain uses TRBV5-1 with TRBJ1-1, with 8 positions matching TRBD1. With V trimmed by 0 bases and J by 4 bases, 8 bases remained unmatched. This CDR3 region has 16 residues. The germline gives CDR1 SGHRS, CDR2 YFSETQ. CDR3 bases: TGCGCCAGCAGCTTGGAGGCAGGGGGCAGAGGCACTGAAGCTTTCTTT. Protein: CASSLEAGGRGTEAFF.